The clone carrying this T cell receptor beta chain was picked up a small number of times. Its target is unknown. The data were obtained in a study of identical twins. TCRdb passed the 5' RACE reads through MiXCR, listing each CDR3 protein once. The repertoire has about 690,000 distinct CDR3 sequences, approximately 6.1% of them found once; the top ten carry 1.5% to 2%. Findings and caveats of the study: The conclusions drew on cross-sectional statistical analysis instead of tracking the same donors. Insertions were fewer in abundant cord blood beta clonotypes, whereas memory repertoires showed none of this pattern. Zero-insertion analyses were open to partial confounding by invariant MAIT and iNKT cells. For out-of-frame beta sequences, excess twin sharing was weaker.

This CDR3 spans 11 amino acids. The germline V and J ends were trimmed by 5 bases and 6 bases, with 8 bases remaining between them. Per the germline V gene, CDR1 is SGHKS and CDR2 is YYEKEE (reference sequence). This TCR derives from a man between 18 and 29 years old in good health. This chain uses TRBV5-5 with TRBJ1-1; D gene unclear. Sequencing was performed on naive T cells sorted from blood. The CDR3 loop is CASRLTAEAFF. CDR3 DNA: TGTGCCAGCAGGTTAACAGCTGAAGCTTTCTTT.